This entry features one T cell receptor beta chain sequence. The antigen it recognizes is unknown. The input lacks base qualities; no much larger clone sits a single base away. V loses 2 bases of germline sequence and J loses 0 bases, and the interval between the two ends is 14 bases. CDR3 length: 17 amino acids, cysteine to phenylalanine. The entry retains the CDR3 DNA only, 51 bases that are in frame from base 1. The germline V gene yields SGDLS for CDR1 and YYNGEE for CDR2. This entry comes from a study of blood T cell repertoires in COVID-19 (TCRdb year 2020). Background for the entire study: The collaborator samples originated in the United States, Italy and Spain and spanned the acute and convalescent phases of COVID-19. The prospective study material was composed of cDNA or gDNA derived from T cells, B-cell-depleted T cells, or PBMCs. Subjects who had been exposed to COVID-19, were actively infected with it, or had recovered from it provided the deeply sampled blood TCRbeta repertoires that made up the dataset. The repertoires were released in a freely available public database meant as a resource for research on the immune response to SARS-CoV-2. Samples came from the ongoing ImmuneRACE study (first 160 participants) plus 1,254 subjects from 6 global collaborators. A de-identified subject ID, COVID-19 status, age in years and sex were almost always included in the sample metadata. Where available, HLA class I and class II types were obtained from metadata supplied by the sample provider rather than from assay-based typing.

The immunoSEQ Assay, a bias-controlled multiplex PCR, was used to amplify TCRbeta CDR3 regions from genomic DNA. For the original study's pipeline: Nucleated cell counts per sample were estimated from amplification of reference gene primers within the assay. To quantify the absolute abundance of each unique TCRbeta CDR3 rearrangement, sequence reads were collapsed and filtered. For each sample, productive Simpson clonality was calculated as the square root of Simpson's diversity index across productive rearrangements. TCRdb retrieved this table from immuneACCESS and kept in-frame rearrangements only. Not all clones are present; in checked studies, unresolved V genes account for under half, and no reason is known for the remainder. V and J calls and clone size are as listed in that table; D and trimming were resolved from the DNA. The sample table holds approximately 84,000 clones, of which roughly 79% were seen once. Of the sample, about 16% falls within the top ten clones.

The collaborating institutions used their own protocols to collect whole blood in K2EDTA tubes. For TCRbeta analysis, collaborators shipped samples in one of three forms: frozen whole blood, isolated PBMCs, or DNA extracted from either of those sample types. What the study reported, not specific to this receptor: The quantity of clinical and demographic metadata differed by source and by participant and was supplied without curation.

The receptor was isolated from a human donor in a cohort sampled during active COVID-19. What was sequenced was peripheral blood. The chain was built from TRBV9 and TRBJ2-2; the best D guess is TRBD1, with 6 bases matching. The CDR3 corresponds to CASSVLTGFTNTGELFF. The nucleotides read TGTGCCAGCAGCGTCCTAACAGGGTTTACGAACACCGGGGAGCTGTTTTTT.